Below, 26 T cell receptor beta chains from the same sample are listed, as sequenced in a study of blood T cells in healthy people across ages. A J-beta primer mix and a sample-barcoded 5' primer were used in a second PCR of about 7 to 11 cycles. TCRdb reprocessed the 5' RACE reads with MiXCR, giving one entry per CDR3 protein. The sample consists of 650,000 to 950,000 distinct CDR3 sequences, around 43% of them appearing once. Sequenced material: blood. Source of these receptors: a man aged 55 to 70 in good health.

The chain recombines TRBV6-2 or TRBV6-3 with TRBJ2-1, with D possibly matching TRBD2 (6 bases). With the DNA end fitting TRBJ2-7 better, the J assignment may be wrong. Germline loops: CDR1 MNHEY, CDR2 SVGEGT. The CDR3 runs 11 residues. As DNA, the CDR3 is TGTGCCAGTTCGGGGGTAGTGGAGCAGTACTTC. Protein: CASSGVVEQYF.

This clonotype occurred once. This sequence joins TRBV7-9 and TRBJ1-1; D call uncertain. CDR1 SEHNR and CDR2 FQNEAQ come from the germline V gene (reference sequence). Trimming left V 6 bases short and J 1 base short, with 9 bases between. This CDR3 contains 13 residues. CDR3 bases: TGTGCCAGCAGGGAATCAGGGAACACTGAAGCTTTCTTT. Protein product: CASRESGNTEAFF.

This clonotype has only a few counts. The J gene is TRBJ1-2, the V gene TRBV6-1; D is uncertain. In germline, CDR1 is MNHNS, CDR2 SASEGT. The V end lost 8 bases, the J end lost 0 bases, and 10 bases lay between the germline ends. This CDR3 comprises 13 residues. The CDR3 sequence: CASRIGTNYGYTF. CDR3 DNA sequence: TGTGCCAGCCGAATAGGCACTAACTATGGCTACACCTTC.

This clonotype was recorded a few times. The CDR3 region is CASSPRTSGVTADTQYF. The CDR3 bases are TGTGCCAGCAGCCCCCGGACTAGCGGGGTGACGGCAGATACGCAGTATTTT. This chain uses TRBV7-2 with TRBJ2-3; 12 nucleotides agree with TRBD2. Germline-derived CDR1 and CDR2 are SGHTA and FQGNSA. The CDR3 contains 17 residues. The V and J ends lost 5 bases and 4 bases, in that order; junction bases with no gene match: 10.

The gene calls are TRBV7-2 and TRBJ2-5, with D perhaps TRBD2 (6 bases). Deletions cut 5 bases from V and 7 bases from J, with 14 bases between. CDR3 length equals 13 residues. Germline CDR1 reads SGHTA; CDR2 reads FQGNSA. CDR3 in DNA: TGTGCCAGCAGCCGGGAGAGTTGGGGGACCCAGTACTTC. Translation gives CASSRESWGTQYF.

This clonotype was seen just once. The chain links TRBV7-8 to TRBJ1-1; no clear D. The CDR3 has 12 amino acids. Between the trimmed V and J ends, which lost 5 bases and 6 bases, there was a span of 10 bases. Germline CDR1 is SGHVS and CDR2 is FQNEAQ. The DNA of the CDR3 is TGTGCCAGCAGCCCCCTCACGGCTGAAGCTTTCTTT. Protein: CASSPLTAEAFF.

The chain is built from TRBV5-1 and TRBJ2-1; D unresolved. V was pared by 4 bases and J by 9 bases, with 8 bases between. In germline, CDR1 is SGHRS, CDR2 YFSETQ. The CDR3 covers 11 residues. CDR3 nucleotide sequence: TGCGCCAGCAGCACGTCCTCTGAGCAGTTCTTC. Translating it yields CASSTSSEQFF.

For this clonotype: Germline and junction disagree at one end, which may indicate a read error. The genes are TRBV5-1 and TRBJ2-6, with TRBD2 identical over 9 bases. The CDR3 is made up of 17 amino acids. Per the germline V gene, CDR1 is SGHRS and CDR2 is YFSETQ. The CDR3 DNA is TGCGCCAGCAGCTCCGGGACTAGCATCGCTGGGGCCAACGTCCCGACTTTC. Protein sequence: CASSSGTSIAGANVPTF.

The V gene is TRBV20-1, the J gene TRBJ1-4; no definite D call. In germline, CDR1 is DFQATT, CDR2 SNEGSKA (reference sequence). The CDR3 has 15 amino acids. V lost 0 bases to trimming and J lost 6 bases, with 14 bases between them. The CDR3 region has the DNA TGCAGTGCTAGAGATCCCCGCAAGTTAGATGAAAAACTGTTTTTT. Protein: CSARDPRKLDEKLFF.

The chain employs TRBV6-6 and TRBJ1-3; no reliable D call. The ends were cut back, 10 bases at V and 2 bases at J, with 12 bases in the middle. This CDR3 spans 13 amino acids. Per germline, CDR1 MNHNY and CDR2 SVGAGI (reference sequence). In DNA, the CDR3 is TGTGCCACCCAAGTGACGACTGGAAACACCATATATTTT. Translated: CATQVTTGNTIYF.

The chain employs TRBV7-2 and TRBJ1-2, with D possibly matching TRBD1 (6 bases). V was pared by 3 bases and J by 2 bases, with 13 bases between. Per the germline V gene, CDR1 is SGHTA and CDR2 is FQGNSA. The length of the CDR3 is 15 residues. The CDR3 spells CASSFEPGDNYGYTF. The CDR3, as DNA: TGTGCCAGCAGCTTTGAGCCAGGGGACAACTATGGCTACACCTTC. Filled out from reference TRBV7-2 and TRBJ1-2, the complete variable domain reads GAGVSQSPSNKVTEKGKDVELRCDPISGHTALYWYRQSLGQGLEFLIYFQGNSAPDKSGLPSDRFSAERTGGSVSTLTIQRTQQEDSAVYLCASSFEPGDNYGYTFGSGTRLTVV.

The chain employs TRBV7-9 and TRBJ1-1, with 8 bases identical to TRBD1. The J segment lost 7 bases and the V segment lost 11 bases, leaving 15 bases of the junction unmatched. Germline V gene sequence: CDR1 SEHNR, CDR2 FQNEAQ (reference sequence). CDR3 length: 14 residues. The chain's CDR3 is CAVSSGQGTGEAFF. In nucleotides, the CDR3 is TGTGCCGTGTCAAGTGGACAGGGAACTGGTGAAGCTTTCTTT.

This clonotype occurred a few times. Here the CDR3 DNA reads TGTGCCAGCAGCTTAGCGAGAGGGCGAGGCGTGGAGACCCAGTACTTC. Residues: CASSLARGRGVETQYF. The J gene is TRBJ2-5, the V gene TRBV7-8, with a possible D match to TRBD2 (5 bases). Germline-derived CDR1 and CDR2 are SGHVS and FQNEAQ. V was pared by 0 bases and J by 5 bases, with 16 bases between. This CDR3 has 16 amino acids.

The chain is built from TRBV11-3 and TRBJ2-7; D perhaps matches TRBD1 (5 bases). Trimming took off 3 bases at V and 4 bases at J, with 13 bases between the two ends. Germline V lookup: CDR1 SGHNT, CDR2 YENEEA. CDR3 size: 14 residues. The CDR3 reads CASSFQGANYEQYF. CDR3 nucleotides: TGTGCCAGCAGCTTTCAGGGCGCAAATTACGAGCAGTACTTC. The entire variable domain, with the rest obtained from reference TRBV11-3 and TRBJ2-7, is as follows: EAGVVQSPRYKIIEKKQPVAFWCNPISGHNTLYWYLQNLGQGPELLIRYENEEAVDDSQLPKDRFSAERLKGVDSTLKIQPAELGDSAVYLCASSFQGANYEQYFGPGTRLTVT.

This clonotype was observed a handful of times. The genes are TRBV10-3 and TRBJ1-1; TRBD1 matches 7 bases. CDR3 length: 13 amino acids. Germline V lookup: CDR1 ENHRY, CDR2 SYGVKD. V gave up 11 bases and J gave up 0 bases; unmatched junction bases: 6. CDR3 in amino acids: CASMTGMNTEAFF. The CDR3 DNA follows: TGTGCCTCTATGACAGGGATGAACACTGAAGCTTTCTTT.

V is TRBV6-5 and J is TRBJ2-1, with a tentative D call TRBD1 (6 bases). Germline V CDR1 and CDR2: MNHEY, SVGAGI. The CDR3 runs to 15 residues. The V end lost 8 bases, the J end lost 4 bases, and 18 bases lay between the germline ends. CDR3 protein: CASASDSLGYNEQFF. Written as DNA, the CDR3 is TGTGCCAGCGCCTCGGACAGCCTAGGGTACAATGAGCAGTTCTTC.

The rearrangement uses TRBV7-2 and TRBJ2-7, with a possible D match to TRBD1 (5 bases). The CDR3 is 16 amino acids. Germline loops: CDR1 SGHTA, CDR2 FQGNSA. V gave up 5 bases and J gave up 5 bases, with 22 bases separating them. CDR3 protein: CASSLRGVRAVHEQYF. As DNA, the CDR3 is TGTGCCAGCAGCCTCAGAGGTGTCAGGGCAGTGCACGAGCAGTACTTC.

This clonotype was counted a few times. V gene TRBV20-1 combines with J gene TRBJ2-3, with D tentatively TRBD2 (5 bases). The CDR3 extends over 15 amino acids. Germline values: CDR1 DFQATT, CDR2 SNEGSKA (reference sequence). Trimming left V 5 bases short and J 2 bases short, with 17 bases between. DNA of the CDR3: TGCAGTGCTGGACCTTCGGCTAGCACCACAGATACGCAGTATTTT. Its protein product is CSAGPSASTTDTQYF.

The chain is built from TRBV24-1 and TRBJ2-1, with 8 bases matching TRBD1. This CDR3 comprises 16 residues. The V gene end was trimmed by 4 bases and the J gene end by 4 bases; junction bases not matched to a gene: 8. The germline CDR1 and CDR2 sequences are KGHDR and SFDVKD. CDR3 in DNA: TGTGCCACCAGTGACGCACGGGACAGGCTATACAATGAGCAGTTCTTC. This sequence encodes CATSDARDRLYNEQFF.

The CDR3 loop is CASRARAWGGTDTQYF. CDR3 DNA: TGTGCCAGCAGGGCCCGGGCCTGGGGGGGCACAGATACGCAGTATTTT. The gene calls are TRBV2 and TRBJ2-3, with D tentatively TRBD2 (6 bases). Germline CDR1 is SNHLY and CDR2 is FYNNEI. The V gene lost 6 bases and the J gene lost 1 base, with 17 bases spanning the gap. This CDR3 has 16 amino acids.

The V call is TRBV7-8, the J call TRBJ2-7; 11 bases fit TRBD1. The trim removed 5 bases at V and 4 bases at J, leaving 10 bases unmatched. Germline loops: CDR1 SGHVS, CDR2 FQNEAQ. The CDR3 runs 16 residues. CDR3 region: CASSPNTGTGGYEQYF. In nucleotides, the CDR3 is TGTGCCAGCAGCCCCAATACCGGGACAGGGGGTTACGAGCAGTACTTC.

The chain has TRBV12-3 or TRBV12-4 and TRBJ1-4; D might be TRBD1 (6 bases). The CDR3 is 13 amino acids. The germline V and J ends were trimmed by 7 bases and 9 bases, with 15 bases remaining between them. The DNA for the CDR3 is TGTGCCAGCACCCCCGGGGGCGTTCAAAAACTGTTTTTT. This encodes CASTPGGVQKLFF.

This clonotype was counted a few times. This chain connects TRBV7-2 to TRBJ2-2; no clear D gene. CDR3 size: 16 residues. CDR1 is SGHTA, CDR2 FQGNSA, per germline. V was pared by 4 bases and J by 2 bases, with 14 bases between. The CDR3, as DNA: TGTGCCAGCAGCTCCTACTTAGGCCATAACACCGGGGAGCTGTTTTTT. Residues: CASSSYLGHNTGELFF.

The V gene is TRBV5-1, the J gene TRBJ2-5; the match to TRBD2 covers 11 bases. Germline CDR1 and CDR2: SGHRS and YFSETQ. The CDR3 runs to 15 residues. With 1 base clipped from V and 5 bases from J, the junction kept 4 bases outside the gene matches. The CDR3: CASSLQLAGVETQYF. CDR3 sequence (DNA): TGCGCCAGCAGCTTGCAACTAGCGGGAGTGGAGACCCAGTACTTC.

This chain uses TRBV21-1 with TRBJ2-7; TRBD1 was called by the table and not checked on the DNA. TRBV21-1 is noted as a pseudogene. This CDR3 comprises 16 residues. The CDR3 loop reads CASSTFSRDSHYEQYF. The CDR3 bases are TGTGCCAGCAGCACCTTCTCCCGGGATTCCCACTACGAGCAGTACTTC.

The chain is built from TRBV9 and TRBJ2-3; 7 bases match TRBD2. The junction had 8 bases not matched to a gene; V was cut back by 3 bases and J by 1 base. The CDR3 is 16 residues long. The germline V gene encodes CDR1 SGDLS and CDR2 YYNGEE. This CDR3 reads CASSGGSGVRTDTQYF. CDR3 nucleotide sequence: TGTGCCAGCAGCGGTGGGAGCGGGGTCCGCACAGATACGCAGTATTTT. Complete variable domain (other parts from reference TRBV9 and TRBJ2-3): DSGVTQTPKHLITATGQRVTLRCSPRSGDLSVYWYQQSLDQGLQFLIQYYNGEERAKGNILERFSAQQFPDLHSELNLSSLELGDSALYFCASSGGSGVRTDTQYFGPGTRLTVL.